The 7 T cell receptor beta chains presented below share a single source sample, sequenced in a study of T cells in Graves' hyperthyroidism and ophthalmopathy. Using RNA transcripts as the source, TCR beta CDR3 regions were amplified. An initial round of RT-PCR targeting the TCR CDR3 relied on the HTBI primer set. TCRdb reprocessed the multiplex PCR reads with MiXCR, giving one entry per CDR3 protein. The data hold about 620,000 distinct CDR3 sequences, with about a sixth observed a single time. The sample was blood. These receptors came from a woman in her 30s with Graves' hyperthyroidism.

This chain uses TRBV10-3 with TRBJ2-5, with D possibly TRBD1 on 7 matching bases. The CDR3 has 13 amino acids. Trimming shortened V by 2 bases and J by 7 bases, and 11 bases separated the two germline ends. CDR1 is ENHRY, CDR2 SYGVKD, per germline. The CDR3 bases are TGTGCCATCAGTGAGAGACAGGGAGGGACCCAGTACTTC. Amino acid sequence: CAISERQGGTQYF.

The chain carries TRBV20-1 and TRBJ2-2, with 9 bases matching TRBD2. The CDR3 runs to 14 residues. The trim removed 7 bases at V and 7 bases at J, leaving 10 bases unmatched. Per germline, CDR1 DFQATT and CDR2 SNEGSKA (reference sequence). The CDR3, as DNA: TGCAGTGTTCGGGAAGCGGGAGGAGGCGGGGAGCTGTTTTTT. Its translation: CSVREAGGGGELFF.

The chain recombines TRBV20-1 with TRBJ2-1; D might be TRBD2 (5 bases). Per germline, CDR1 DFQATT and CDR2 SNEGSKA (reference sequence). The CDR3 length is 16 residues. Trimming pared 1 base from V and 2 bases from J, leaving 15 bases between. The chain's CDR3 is CSARVEGPTPYNEQFF. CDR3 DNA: TGCAGTGCTAGAGTTGAGGGTCCGACTCCCTACAATGAGCAGTTCTTC.

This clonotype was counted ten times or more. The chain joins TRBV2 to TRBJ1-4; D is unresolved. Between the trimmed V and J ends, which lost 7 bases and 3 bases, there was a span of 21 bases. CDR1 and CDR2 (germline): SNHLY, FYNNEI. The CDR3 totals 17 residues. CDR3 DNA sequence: TGTGCCAGCAAGGCCCCTGATGTTGAGGCCCCTAATGAAAAACTGTTTTTT. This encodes CASKAPDVEAPNEKLFF.

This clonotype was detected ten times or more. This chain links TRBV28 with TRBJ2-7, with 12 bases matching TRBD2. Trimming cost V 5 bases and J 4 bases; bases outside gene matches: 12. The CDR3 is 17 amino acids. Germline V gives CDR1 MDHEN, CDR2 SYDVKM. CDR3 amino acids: CASSTPTSGRSIYEQYF. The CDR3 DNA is TGTGCCAGCAGTACCCCGACTAGCGGGAGATCGATTTACGAGCAGTACTTC.

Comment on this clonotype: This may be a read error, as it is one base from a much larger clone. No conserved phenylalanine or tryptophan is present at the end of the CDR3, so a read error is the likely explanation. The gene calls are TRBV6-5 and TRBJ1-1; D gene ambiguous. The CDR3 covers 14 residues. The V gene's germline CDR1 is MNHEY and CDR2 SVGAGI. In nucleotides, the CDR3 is TGTGCCAGCAGTTACTCACCGGGGAACTCTGAAGCTTTCCTT. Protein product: CASSYSPGNSEAFL.

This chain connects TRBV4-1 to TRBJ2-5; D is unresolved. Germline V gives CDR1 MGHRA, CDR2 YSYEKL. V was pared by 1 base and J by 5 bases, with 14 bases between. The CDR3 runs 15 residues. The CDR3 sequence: CASSQVAPLGETQYF. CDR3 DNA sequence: TGCGCCAGCAGCCAAGTTGCCCCCCTCGGGGAGACCCAGTACTTC.